This T cell receptor (beta chain) was sequenced during a study of T-cell memory formation after mild COVID-19. MiXCR was run by TCRdb on the 5' RACE reads, yielding one entry per CDR3 protein. The sample carries around 300,000 distinct CDR3 sequences, over 7% recorded once. This clonotype was seen a few times. Antigen unknown. The study's findings and limits: A second wave expanding day 15 to 37 was CD4+-biased; contracting clones were balanced.

CDR3 length: 14 amino acids. The V end was cut by 4 bases, the J end by 7 bases, with 13 bases between. Germline CDR1 and CDR2: KGHDR and SFDVKD. The rearrangement uses TRBV24-1 and TRBJ1-5; D remains ambiguous. Sequencing input: PBMCs or a T cell subset sorted from them (not recorded which). The clonotype comes from a man between 18 and 35 years old who had mild COVID-19 (a few samples of this study predate the infection). Cell type and time point are not known. CDR3 amino acids: CATSDPRTAQPQHF. CDR3 coding DNA: TGTGCCACCAGTGACCCTCGAACCGCGCAGCCCCAGCATTTT.